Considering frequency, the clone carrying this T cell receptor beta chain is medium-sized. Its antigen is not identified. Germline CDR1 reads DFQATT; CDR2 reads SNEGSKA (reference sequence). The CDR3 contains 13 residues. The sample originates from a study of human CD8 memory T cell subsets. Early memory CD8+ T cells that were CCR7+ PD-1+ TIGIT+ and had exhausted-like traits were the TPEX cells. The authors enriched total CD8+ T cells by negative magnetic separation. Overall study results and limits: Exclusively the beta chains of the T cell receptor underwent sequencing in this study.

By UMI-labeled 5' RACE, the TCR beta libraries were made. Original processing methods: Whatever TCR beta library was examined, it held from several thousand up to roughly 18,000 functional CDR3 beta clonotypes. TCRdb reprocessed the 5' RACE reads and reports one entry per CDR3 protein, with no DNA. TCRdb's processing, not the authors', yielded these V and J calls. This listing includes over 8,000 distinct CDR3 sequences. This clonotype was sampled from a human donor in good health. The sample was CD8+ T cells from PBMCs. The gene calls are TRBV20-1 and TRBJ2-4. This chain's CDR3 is CSARAVLENIQYF.